This T cell receptor beta chain was identified during a study of post-analysis software for immune sequencing data. Study details: Disease trajectories encompassed relapsing-remitting, secondary progressive and progressive-relapsing multiple sclerosis. Whole-study results and caveats: Strong co-clustering by F measure was evident for samples that had been prepared in the same batch. With TRBV5-6, TRBV5-1 and TRBV20-1 included, five TRBV segments were more frequent in patients than in controls. Comparison with controls showed significantly lower normalized Chao1 diversity in multiple sclerosis patients.

Unique molecular identifiers were built into the TCR beta cDNA libraries. Some 500,000 cDNA molecules were obtained per 1 to 10 million input T cells. TCRdb recomputed calls from the PCR reads with MiXCR, one row per CDR3 protein. Of under 900,000 distinct CDR3 sequences in the sample, 53% were seen once. About this clonotype: Its antigen remains unknown.

The CDR3 loop spans 14 amino acids. V dropped 5 bases and J dropped 2; count of bases not matched to a gene: 6. Per germline, CDR1 MNHEY and CDR2 SVGAGI. The rearrangement uses TRBV6-5 and TRBJ2-7; the match to TRBD1 covers 7 bases. The sequenced sample consisted of blood. The receptor comes from a girl between 10 and 17 years old with multiple sclerosis. CDR3 loop: CASSPGTVPYEQYF. The CDR3 DNA sequence: TGTGCCAGCAGTCCCGGGACAGTTCCCTACGAGCAGTACTTC.